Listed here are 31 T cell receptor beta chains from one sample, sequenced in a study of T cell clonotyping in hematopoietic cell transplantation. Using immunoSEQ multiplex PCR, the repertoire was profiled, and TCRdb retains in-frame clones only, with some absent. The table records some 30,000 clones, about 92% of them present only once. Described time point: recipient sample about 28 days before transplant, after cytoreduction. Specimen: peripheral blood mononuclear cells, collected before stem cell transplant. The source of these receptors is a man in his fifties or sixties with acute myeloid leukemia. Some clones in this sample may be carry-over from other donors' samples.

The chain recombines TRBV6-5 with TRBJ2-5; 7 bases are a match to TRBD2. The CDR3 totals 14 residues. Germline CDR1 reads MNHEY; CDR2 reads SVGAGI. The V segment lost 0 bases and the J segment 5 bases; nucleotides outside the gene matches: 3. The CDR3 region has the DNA TGTGCCAGCAGTTACTCGCTGGGAGGGGAGACCCAGTACTTC. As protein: CASSYSLGGETQYF.

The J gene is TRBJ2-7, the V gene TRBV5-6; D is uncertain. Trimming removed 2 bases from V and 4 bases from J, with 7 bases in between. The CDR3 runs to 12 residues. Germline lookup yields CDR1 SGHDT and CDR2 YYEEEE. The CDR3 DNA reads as TGTGCCAGCAGCTTTGACGAATACGAGCAGTACTTC. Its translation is CASSFDEYEQYF.

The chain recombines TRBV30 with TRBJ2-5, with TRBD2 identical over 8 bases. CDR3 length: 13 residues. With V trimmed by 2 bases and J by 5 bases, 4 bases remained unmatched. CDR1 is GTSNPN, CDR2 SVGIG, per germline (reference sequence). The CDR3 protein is CAWSTGGQETQYF. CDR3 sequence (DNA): TGTGCCTGGAGTACGGGGGGGCAGGAGACCCAGTACTTC.

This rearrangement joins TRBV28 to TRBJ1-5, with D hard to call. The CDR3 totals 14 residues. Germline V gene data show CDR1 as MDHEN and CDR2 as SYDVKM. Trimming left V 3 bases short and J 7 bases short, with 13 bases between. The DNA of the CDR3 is TGTGCCAGCAGTTTCGTCAGTCGTTGGCAGCCCCAGCATTTT. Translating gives CASSFVSRWQPQHF.

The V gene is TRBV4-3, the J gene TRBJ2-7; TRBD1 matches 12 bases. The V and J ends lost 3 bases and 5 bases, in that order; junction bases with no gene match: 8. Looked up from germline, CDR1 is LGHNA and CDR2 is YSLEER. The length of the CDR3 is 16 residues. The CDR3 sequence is CASSHNPGTGGNEQYF. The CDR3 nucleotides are TGCGCCAGCAGCCACAATCCCGGGACAGGGGGCAACGAGCAGTACTTC.

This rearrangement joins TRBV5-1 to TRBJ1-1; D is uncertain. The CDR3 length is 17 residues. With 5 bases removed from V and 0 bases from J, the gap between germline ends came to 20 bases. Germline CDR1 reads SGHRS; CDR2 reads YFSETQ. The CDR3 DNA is TGCGCCAGCAGAAACCCTCCTTACGCTTACATGAACACTGAAGCTTTCTTT. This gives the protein CASRNPPYAYMNTEAFF.

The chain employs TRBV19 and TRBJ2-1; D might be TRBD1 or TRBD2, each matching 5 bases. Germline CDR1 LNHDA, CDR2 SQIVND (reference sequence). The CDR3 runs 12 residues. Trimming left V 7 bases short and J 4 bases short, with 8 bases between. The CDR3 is CASTGAYNEQFF. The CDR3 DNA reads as TGTGCCAGTACCGGGGCTTACAATGAGCAGTTCTTC.

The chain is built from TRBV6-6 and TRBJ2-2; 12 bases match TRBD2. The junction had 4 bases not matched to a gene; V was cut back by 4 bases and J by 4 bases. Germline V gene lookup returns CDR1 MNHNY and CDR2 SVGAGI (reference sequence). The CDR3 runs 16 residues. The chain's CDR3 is CASSSTSGSPTGELFF. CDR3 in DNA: TGTGCCAGCAGTTCGACTAGCGGGAGCCCCACCGGGGAGCTGTTTTTT.

DNA of the CDR3: TGTGCCTGGAGTTCCTCACGACTAGCGGGCATGAATACGCAGTATTTT. It yields the protein CAWSSSRLAGMNTQYF. This chain uses TRBV30 with TRBJ2-3, with 10 bases fitting TRBD2. This CDR3 region has 16 residues. The germline CDR1 and CDR2 sequences are GTSNPN and SVGIG (reference sequence). V was pared by 2 bases and J by 7 bases, with 12 bases of the junction left unmatched.

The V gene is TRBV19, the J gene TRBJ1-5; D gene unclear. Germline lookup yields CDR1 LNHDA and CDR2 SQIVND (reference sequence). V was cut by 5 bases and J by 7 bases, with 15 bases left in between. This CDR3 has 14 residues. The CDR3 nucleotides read TGTGCCAGTAGTCGGTATTATCAGTACCAGCCCCAGCATTTT. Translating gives CASSRYYQYQPQHF.

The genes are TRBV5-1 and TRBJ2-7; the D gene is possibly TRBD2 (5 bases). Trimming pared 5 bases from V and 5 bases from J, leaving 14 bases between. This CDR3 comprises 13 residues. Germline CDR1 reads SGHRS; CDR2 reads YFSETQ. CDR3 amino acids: CASSLLEQNEQYF. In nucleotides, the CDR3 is TGCGCCAGCAGTTTACTAGAACAAAACGAGCAGTACTTC.

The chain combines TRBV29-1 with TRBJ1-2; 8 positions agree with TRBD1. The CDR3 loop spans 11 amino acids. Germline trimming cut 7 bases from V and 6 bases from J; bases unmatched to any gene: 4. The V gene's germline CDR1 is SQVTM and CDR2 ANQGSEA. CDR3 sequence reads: CSAETGDGYTF. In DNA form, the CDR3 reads TGCAGCGCTGAGACAGGGGATGGCTACACCTTC.

The CDR3 protein is CAWKNSGANVLTF. As DNA, the CDR3 is TGTGCCTGGAAGAACTCTGGGGCCAACGTCCTGACTTTC. The rearrangement uses TRBV30 and TRBJ2-6; the D is unclear. V was trimmed by 4 bases and J by 0 bases, leaving 4 bases between them. CDR3 length: 13 residues. Germline CDR1 and CDR2: GTSNPN and SVGIG (reference sequence). Using reference TRBV30 and TRBJ2-6 for the parts outside the CDR3, the full variable domain is SQTIHQWPATLVQPVGSPLSLECTVEGTSNPNLYWYRQAAGRGLQLLFYSVGIGQISSEVPQNLSASRPQDRQFILSSKKLLLSDSGFYLCAWKNSGANVLTFGAGSRLTVL.

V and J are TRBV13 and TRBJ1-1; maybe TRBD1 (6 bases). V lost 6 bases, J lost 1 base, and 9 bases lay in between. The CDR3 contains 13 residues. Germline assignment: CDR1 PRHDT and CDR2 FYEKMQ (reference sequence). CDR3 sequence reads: CASSLDRNTEAFF. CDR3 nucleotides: TGTGCCAGCAGTCTGGACAGGAACACTGAAGCTTTCTTT.

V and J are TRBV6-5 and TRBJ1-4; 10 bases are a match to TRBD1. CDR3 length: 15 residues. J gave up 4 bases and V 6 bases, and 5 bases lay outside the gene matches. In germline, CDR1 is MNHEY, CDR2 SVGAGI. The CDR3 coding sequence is TGTGCCAGCAGCCGACAGGGGGCGGGTAATGAAAAACTGTTTTTT. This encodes CASSRQGAGNEKLFF.

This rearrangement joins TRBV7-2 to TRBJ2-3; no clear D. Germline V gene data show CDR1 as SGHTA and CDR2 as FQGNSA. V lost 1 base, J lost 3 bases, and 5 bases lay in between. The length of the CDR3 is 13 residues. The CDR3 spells CASSLEATDTQYF. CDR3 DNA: TGTGCCAGCAGCTTAGAAGCAACAGATACGCAGTATTTT.

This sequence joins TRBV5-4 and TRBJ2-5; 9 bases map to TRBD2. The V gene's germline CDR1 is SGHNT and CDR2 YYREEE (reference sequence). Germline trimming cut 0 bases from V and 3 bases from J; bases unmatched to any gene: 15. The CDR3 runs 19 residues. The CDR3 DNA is TGTGCCAGCAGCTTGGTTGTCGGCGGGGGGGCCTTGTTCGAAGAGACCCAGTACTTC. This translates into CASSLVVGGGALFEETQYF.

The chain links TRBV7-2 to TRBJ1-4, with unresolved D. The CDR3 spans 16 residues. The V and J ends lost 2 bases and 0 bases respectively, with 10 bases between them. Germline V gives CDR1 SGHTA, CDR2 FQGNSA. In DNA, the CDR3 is TGTGCCAGCAGCTTACGGGCATTTGCAACTAATGAAAAACTGTTTTTT. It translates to CASSLRAFATNEKLFF.

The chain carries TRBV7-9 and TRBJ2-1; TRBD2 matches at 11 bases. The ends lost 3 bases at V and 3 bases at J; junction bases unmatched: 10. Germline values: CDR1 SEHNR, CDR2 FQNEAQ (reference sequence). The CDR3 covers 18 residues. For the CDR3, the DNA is TGTGCCAGCAGCTTGCCCACTAGCGGGAGAAACCTCTACAATGAGCAGTTCTTC. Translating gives CASSLPTSGRNLYNEQFF.

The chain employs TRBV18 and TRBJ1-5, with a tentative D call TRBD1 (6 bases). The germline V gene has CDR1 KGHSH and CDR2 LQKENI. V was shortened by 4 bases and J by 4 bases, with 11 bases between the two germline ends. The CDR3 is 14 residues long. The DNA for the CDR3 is TGTGCCAGCTCACGGGGAGGGGGTAATCAGCCCCAGCATTTT. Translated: CASSRGGGNQPQHF.

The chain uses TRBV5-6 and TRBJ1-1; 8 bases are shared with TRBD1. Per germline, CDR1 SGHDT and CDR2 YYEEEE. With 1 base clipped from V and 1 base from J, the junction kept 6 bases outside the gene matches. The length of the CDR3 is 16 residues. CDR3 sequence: CASSLHLRGRNTEAFF. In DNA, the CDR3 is TGTGCCAGCAGCTTGCACCTCAGGGGGCGGAACACTGAAGCTTTCTTT.

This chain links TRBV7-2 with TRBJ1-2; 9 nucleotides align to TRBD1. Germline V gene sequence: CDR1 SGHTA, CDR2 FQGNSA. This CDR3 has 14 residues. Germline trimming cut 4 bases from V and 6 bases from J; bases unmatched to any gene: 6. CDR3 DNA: TGTGCCAGCAGCTCGAACAGGGGGCCAAATGGCTACACCTTC. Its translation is CASSSNRGPNGYTF.

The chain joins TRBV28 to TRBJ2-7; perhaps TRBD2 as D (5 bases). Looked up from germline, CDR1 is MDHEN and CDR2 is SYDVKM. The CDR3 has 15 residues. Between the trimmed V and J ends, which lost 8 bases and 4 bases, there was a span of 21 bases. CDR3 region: CASRPVVDSKYEQYF. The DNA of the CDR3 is TGTGCCAGCCGCCCAGTCGTGGACTCTAAATACGAGCAGTACTTC.

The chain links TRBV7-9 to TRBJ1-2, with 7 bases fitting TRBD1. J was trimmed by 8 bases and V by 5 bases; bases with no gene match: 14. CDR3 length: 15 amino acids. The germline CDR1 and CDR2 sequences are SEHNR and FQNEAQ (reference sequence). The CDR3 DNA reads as TGTGCCAGCAGCCCCCGGGAAGGGGGCATCTGGGGCTACACCTTC. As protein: CASSPREGGIWGYTF.

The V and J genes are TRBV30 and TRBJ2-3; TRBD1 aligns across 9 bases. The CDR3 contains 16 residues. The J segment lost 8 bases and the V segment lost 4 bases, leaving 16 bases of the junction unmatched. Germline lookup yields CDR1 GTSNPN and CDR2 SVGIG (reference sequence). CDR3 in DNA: TGTGCCTGGAAAAAAACAGGGGGCTCCACCGGTACTACGCAGTATTTT. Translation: CAWKKTGGSTGTTQYF.

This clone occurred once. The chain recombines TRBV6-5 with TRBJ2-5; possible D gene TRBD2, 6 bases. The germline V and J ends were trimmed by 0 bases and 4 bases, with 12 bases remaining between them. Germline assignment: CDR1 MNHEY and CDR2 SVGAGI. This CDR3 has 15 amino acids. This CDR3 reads CASSYSGRGGETQYF. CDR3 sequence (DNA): TGTGCCAGCAGTTACTCGGGGCGGGGCGGAGAGACCCAGTACTTC.

This CDR3 is CSVEVGSRETQYF. The CDR3 coding sequence is TGCAGCGTTGAAGTTGGCAGCCGAGAGACCCAGTACTTC. The V and J genes are TRBV29-1 and TRBJ2-5; D gene ambiguous. Germline CDR1 is SQVTM and CDR2 is ANQGSEA. Trimming pared 1 base from V and 4 bases from J, leaving 10 bases between. The CDR3 runs to 13 residues.

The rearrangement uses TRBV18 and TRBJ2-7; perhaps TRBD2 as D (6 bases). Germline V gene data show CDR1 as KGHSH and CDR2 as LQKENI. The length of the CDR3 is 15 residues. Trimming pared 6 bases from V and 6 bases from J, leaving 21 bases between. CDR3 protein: CASSLSMGGLAEQYF. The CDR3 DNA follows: TGTGCCAGCTCCCTTTCCATGGGAGGTCTGGCCGAGCAGTACTTC.

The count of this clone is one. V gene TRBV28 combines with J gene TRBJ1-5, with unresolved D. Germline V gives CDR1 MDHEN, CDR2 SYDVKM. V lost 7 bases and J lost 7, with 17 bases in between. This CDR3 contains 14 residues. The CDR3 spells CASTPGRGLQPQHF. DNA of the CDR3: TGTGCCAGCACACCCGGTCGGGGTTTGCAGCCCCAGCATTTT. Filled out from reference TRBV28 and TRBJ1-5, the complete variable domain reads DVKVTQSSRYLVKRTGEKVFLECVQDMDHENMFWYRQDPGLGLRLIYFSYDVKMKEKGDIPEGYSVSREKKERFSLILESASTNQTSMYLCASTPGRGLQPQHFGDGTRLSIL.

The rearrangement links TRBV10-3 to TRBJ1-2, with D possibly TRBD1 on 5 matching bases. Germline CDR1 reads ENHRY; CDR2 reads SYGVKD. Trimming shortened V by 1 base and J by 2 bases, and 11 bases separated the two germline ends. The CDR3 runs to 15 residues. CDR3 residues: CAISELDTSNYGYTF. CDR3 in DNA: TGTGCCATCAGTGAGTTGGACACATCGAACTATGGCTACACCTTC.

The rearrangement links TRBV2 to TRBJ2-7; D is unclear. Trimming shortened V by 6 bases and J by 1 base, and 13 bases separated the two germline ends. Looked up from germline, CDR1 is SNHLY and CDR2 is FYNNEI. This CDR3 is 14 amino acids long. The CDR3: CASRLYASSYEQYF. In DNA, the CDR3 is TGTGCCAGCAGACTGTATGCTAGTTCCTACGAGCAGTACTTC.